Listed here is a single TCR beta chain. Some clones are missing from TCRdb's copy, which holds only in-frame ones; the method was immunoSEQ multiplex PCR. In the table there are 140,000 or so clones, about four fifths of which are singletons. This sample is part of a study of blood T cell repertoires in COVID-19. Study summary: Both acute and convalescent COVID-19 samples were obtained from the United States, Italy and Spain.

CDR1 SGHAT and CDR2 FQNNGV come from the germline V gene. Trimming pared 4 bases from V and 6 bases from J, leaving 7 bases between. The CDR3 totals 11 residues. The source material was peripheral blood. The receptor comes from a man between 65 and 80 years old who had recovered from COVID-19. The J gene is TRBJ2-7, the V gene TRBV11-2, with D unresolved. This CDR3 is CASSWAFEQYF. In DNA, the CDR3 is TGTGCCAGCAGCTGGGCGTTCGAGCAGTACTTC.